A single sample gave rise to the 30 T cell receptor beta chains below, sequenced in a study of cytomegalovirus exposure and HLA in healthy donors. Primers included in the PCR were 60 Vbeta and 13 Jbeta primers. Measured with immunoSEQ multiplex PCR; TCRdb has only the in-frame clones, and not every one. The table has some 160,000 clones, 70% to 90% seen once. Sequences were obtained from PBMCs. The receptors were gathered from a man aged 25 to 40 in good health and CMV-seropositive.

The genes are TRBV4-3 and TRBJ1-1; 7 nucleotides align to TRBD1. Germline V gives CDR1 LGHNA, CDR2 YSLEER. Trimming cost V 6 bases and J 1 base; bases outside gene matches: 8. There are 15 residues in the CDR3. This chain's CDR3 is CASRLFQGGNTEAFF. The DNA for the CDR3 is TGCGCCAGCAGACTGTTTCAGGGGGGGAACACTGAAGCTTTCTTT.

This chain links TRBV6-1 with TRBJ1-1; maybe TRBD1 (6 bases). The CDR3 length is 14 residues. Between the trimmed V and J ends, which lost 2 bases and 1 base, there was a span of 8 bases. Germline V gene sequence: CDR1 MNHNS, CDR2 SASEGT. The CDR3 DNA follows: TGTGCCAGCAGTGAACAGGGGAAGAACACTGAAGCTTTCTTT. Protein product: CASSEQGKNTEAFF.

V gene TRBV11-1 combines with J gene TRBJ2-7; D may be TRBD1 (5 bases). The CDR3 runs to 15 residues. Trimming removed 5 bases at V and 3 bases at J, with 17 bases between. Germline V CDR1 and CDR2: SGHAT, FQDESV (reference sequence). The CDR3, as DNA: TGTGCCAGCAGCCTACGGTGGGGCAGGAGCTACGAGCAGTACTTC. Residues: CASSLRWGRSYEQYF.

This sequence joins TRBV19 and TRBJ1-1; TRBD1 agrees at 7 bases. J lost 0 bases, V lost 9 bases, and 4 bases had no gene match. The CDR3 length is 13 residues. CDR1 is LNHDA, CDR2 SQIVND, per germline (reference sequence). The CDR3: CASRQGLNTEAFF. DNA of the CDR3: TGTGCCAGCAGACAGGGCTTGAACACTGAAGCTTTCTTT. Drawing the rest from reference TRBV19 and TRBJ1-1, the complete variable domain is DGGITQSPKYLFRKEGQNVTLSCEQNLNHDAMYWYRQDPGQGLRLIYYSQIVNDFQKGDIAEGYSVSREKKESFPLTVTSAQKNPTAFYLCASRQGLNTEAFFGQGTRLTVV.

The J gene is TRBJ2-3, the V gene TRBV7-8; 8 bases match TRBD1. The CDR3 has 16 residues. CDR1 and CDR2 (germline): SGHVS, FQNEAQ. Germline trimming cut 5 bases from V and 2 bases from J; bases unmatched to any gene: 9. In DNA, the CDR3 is TGTGCCAGCAGCCCGAGGACAGGGCGGACCACAGATACGCAGTATTTT. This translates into CASSPRTGRTTDTQYF.

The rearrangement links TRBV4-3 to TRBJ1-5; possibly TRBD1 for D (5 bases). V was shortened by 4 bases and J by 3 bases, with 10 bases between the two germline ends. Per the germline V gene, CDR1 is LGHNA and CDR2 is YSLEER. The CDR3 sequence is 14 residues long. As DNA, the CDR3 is TGCGCCAGCAGCCTTGACAGATACAATCAGCCCCAGCATTTT. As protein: CASSLDRYNQPQHF.

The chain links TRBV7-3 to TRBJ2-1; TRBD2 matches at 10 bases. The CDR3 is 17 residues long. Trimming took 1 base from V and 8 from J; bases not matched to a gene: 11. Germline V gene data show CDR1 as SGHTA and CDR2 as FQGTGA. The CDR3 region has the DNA TGTGCCAGCAGCTTAAAGGGGAGCGGGAGGGGTAGGGATGAGCAGTTCTTC. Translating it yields CASSLKGSGRGRDEQFF.

This chain's CDR3 is CAWSRQGSYEQYF. DNA of the CDR3: TGTGCCTGGAGTAGGCAGGGCTCCTACGAGCAGTACTTC. This chain connects TRBV30 to TRBJ2-5, with D maybe TRBD1 (5 bases). Gene TRBJ2-7 matches the end of the DNA better, so the J call may be wrong. CDR3 length equals 13 residues. CDR1 and CDR2 (germline): GTSNPN, SVGIG (reference sequence).

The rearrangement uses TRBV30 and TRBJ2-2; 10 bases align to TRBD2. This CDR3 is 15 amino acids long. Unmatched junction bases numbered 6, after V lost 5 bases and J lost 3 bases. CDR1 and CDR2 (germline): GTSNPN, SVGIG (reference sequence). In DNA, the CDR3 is TGTGCCTGGGCGCTAGCGGGAGTATACACCGGGGAGCTGTTTTTT. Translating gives CAWALAGVYTGELFF.

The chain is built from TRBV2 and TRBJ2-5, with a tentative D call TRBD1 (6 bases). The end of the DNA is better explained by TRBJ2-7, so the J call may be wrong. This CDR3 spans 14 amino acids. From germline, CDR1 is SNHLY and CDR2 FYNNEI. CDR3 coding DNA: TGTGCCAGCAGAGCCCCCGGACAGTCCTACGAGCAGTACTTC. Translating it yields CASRAPGQSYEQYF.

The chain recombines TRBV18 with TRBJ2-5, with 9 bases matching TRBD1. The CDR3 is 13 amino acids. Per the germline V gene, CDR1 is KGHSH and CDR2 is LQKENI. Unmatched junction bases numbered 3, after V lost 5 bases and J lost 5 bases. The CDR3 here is CASSTGQGETQYF. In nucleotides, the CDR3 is TGTGCCAGCTCAACAGGACAGGGGGAGACCCAGTACTTC.

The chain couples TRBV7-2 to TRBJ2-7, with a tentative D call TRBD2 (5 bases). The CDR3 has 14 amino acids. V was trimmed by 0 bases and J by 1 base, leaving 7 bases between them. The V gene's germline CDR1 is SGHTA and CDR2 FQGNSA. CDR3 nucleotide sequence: TGTGCCAGCAGCTTAGCTAGCGTTTCCTACGAGCAGTACTTC. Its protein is CASSLASVSYEQYF.

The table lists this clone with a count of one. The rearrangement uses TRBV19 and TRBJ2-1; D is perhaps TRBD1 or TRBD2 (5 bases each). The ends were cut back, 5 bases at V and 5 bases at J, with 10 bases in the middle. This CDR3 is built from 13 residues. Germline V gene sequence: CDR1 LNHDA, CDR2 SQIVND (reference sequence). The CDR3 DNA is TGTGCCAGTAGTCTAGGGGAGCACAATGAGCAGTTCTTC. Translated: CASSLGEHNEQFF.

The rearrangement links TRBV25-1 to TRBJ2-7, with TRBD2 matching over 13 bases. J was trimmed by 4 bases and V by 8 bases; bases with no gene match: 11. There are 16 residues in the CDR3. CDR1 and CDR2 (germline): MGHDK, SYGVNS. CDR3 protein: CASPRRLAGGRYEQYV. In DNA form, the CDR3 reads TGTGCCAGCCCGAGGAGACTAGCGGGAGGCAGGTACGAGCAGTACGTC.

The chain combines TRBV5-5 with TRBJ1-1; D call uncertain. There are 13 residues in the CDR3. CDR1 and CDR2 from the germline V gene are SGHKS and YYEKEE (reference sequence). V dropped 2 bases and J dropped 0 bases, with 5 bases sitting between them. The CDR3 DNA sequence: TGTGCCAGCAGCTTTTCCATGAACACTGAAGCTTTCTTT. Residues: CASSFSMNTEAFF. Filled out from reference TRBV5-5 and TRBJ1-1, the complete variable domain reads DAGVTQSPTHLIKTRGQQVTLRCSPISGHKSVSWYQQVLGQGPQFIFQYYEKEERGRGNFPDRFSARQFPNYSSELNVNALLLGDSALYLCASSFSMNTEAFFGQGTRLTVV.

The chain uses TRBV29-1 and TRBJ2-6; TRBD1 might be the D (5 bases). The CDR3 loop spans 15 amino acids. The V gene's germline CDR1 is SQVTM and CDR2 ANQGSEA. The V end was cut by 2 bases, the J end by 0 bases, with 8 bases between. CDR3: CSVETGFSGANVLTF. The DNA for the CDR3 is TGCAGCGTTGAAACAGGTTTCTCTGGGGCCAACGTCCTGACTTTC.

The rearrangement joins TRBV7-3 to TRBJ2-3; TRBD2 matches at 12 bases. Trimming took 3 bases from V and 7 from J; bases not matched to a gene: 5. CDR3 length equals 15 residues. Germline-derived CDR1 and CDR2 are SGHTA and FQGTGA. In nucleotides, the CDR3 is TGTGCCAGCAGCTTCCTAGCGGGAGGGGTGAATACGCAGTATTTT. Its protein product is CASSFLAGGVNTQYF.

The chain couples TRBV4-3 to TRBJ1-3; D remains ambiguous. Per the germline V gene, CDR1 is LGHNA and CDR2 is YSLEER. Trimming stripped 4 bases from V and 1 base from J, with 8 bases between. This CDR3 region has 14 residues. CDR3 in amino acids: CASSPRASGNTIYF. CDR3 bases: TGCGCCAGCAGCCCGCGGGCTTCTGGAAACACCATATATTTT.

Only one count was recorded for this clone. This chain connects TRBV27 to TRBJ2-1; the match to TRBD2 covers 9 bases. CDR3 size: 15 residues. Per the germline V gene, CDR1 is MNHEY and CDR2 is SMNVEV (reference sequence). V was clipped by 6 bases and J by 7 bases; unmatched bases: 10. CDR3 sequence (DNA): TGTGCCAGCAGGCTTAGCGGGAGAATTACTAATGAGCAGTTCTTC. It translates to CASRLSGRITNEQFF.

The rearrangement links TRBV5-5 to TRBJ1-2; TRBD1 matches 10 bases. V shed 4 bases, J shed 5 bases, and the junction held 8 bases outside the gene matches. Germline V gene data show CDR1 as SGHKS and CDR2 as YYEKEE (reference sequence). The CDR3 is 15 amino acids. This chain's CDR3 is CASSTRTGGEYGYTF. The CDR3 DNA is TGTGCCAGCAGCACCCGGACAGGGGGAGAGTATGGCTACACCTTC.

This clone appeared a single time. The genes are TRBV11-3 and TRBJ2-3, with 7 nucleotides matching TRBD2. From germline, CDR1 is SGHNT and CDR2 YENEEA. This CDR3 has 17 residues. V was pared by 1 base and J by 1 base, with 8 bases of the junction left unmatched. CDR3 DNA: TGTGCCAGCAGCTTAGGGCGGTGGGAGGGAGGCACAGATACGCAGTATTTT. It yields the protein CASSLGRWEGGTDTQYF.

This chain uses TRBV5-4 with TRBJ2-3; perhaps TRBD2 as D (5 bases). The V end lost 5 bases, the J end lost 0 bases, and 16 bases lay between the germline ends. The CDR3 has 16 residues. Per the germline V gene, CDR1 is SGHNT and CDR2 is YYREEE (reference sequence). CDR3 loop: CASSSKRDFSTDTQYF. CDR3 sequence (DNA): TGTGCCAGCAGTTCGAAACGGGATTTTAGCACAGATACGCAGTATTTT.

The CDR3 is CASREALEGGYEQYF. DNA of the CDR3: TGTGCCAGTAGGGAGGCGCTCGAAGGCGGCTACGAGCAGTACTTC. This chain connects TRBV19 to TRBJ2-7; perhaps TRBD2 as D (5 bases). V gave up 6 bases and J gave up 3 bases, with 18 bases separating them. The CDR3 spans 15 residues. From germline, CDR1 is LNHDA and CDR2 SQIVND (reference sequence).

CDR3 bases: TGTGCCAGCAGTTTATACAAGAACCAGGCCGGCTATCAGCCCCAGCATTTT. It translates to CASSLYKNQAGYQPQHF. The chain has TRBV27 and TRBJ1-5; D is undetermined. This CDR3 is 17 amino acids long. Germline V gives CDR1 MNHEY, CDR2 SMNVEV (reference sequence). Trimming removed 1 base from V and 5 bases from J, with 18 bases in between.

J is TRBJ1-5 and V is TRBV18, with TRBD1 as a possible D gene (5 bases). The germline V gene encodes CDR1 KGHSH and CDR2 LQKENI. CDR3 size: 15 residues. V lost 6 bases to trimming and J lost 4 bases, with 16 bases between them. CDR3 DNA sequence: TGTGCCAGCTCCCCCTCCGGGGGATGGAATCAGCCCCAGCATTTT. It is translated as CASSPSGGWNQPQHF.

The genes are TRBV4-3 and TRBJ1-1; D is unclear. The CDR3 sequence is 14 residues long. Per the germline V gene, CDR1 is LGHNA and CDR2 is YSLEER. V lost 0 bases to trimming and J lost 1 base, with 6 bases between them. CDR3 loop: CASSQDWANTEAFF. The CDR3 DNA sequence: TGCGCCAGCAGCCAAGACTGGGCGAACACTGAAGCTTTCTTT.

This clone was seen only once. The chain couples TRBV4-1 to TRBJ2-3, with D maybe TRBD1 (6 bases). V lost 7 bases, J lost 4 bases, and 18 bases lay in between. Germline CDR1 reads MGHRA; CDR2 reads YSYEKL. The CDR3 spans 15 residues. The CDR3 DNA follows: TGCGCCAGCAAGCCACAGGGAATTTGGGCAGATACGCAGTATTTT. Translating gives CASKPQGIWADTQYF.

The CDR3 spells CASSQTEGLGQFF. For the CDR3, the DNA is TGTGCCAGCAGCCAAACCGAGGGACTTGGGCAGTTCTTC. This chain connects TRBV7-3 to TRBJ2-1, with D tentatively TRBD2 (6 bases). The CDR3 contains 13 residues. Germline CDR1 is SGHTA and CDR2 is FQGTGA. V was pared by 5 bases and J by 12 bases, with 17 bases between.

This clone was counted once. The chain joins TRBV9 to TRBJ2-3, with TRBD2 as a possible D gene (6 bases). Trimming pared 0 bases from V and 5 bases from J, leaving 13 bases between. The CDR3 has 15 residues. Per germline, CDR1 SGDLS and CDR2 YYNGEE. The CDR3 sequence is CASSVEGLGGDTQYF. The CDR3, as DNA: TGTGCCAGCAGCGTAGAGGGACTGGGAGGAGATACGCAGTATTTT.

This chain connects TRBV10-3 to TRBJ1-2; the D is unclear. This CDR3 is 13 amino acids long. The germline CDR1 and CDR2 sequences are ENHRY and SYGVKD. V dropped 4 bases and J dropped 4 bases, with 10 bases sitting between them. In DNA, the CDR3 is TGTGCCATCAGTGTAGACGGAGTCTATGGCTACACCTTC. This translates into CAISVDGVYGYTF.